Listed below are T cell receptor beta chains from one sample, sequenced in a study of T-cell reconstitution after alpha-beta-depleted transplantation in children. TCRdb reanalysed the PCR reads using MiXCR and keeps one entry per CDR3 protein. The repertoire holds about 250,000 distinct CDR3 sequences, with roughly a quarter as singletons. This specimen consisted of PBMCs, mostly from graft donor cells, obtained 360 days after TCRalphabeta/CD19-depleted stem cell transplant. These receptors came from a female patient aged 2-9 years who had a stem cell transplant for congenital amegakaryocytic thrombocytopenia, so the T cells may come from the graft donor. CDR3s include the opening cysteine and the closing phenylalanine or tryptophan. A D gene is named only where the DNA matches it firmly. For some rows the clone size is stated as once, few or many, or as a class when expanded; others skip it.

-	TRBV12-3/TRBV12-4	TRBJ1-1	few	CASSPSGWTEAFF	TGTGCCAGCAGTCCATCAGGGTGGACTGAAGCTTTCTTT
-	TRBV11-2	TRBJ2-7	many	CASSLGRASYEQYF	TGTGCCAGCAGCTTAGGCAGGGCCTCCTACGAGCAGTACTTC
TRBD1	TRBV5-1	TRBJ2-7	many	CASSFPTGGGRYEQYF	TGCGCCAGCAGCTTTCCCACAGGGGGCGGTCGCTACGAGCAGTACTTC
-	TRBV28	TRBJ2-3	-	CASTLSKDTQYF	TGTGCCAGCACCTTGTCGAAAGATACGCAGTATTTT
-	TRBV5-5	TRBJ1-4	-	CASSLEGLNEKLFF	TGTGCCAGCAGCTTGGAGGGACTGAATGAAAAACTGTTTTTT
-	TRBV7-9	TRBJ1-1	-	CASSSLQGTTEAFF	TGTGCCAGCAGCTCCTTACAGGGAACCACTGAAGCTTTCTTT
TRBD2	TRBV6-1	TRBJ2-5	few	CASSQGLAGTQETQYF	TGTGCCAGCAGTCAAGGACTAGCGGGCACGCAAGAGACCCAGTACTTC
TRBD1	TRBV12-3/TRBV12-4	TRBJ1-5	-	CASQTGGNQPQHF	TGTGCCAGCCAAACAGGGGGCAATCAGCCCCAGCATTTT
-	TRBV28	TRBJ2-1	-	CPSSEKTYNEQFF	TGTCCCAGCAGCGAGAAGACCTACAATGAGCAGTTCTTC
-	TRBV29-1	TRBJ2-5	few	CSVGRGKGETQYF	TGCAGCGTTGGACGCGGGAAAGGCGAGACCCAGTACTTC
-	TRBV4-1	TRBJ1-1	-	CASSPTPWAPNTEAFF	TGCGCCAGCAGCCCTACCCCATGGGCCCCGAACACTGAAGCTTTCTTT
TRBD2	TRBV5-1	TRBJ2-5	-	CASSLEGTSKETQYF	TGCGCCAGCAGCTTGGAAGGGACTAGCAAAGAGACCCAGTACTTC
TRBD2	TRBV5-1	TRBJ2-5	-	CASSLGSGGYQETQYF	TGCGCCAGCAGCTTGGGTAGCGGGGGGTACCAAGAGACCCAGTACTTC
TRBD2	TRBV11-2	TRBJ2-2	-	CASRRTSGAAGELFF	TGTGCCAGCAGGAGAACTAGCGGGGCTGCCGGGGAGCTGTTTTTT
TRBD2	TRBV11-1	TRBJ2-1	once	CASSSPRGLAGSSSYNEQFF	TGTGCCAGCAGCAGCCCTCGGGGACTAGCGGGGTCAAGCTCCTACAATGAGCAGTTCTTC
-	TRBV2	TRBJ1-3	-	CASSEALGNTIYF	TGTGCCAGCAGTGAAGCTCTCGGAAACACCATATATTTT
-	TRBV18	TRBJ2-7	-	CASSMDSYEQYF	TGTGCCAGCTCCATGGACAGCTACGAGCAGTACTTC
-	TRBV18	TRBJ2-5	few	CASSPPGPLETQYF	TGTGCCAGCTCACCACCGGGCCCGTTGGAGACCCAGTACTTC
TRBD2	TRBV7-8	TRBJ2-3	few	CASSLRDLSGATASTDTQYF	TGTGCCAGCAGCTTACGGGATCTTAGCGGGGCGACAGCTAGCACAGATACGCAGTATTTT
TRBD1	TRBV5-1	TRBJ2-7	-	CASSFEGQGSISYEQYF	TGCGCCAGCAGCTTCGAAGGACAGGGGAGCATTTCCTACGAGCAGTACTTC
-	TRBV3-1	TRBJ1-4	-	CASSQDVQGGEKLFF	TGTGCCAGCAGCCAAGATGTCCAAGGGGGAGAAAAACTGTTTTTT
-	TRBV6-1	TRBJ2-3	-	CASRSWPVTDTQYF	TGTGCCAGCAGATCCTGGCCCGTCACAGATACGCAGTATTTT
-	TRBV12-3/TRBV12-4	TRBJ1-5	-	CASSPDRGRGANQPQHF	TGTGCCAGCAGTCCTGACCGTGGCAGGGGTGCGAATCAGCCCCAGCATTTT
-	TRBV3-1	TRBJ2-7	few	CASSRGTLVYEQYF	TGTGCCAGCAGCCGAGGGACGTTAGTCTACGAGCAGTACTTC
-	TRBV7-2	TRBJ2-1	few	CASSRTGTYEQFF	TGTGCCAGCAGCCGGACCGGGACCTATGAGCAGTTCTTC
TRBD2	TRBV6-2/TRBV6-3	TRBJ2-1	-	CASSYYVAGGPGNEQFF	TGTGCCAGCAGTTACTACGTAGCGGGAGGGCCGGGGAATGAGCAGTTCTTC
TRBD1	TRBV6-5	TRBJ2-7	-	CASSSPPFPGQGNYEQYF	TGTGCCAGCAGTTCGCCTCCCTTCCCGGGACAGGGGAACTACGAGCAGTACTTC
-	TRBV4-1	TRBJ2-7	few	CASSQEISSLYEQYF	TGCGCCAGCAGCCAAGAGATCAGTTCGCTCTACGAGCAGTACTTC
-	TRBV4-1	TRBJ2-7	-	CASSQADTGHLRDEQYF	TGCGCCAGCAGCCAAGCTGATACCGGACATCTTAGGGACGAGCAGTACTTC
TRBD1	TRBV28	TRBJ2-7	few	CASSFGLSGTGSYEQYF	TGTGCCAGCAGTTTTGGCCTTTCCGGGACAGGGTCCTACGAGCAGTACTTC
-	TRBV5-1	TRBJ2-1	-	CASSRVRDNEQFF	TGCGCCAGCAGCAGGGTGCGGGACAATGAGCAGTTCTTC
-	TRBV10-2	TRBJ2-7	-	CASSDWATYEQYF	TGCGCCAGCAGTGATTGGGCAACCTACGAGCAGTACTTC
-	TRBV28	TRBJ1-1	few	CASRALTNTEAFF	TGTGCCAGTCGGGCCTTGACAAACACTGAAGCTTTCTTT
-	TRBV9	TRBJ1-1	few	CASSVEQTNTEAFF	TGTGCCAGCAGCGTAGAACAGACGAACACTGAAGCTTTCTTT
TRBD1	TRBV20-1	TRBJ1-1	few	CSARDSRTGVNTEAFF	TGCAGTGCTAGAGATAGTAGGACAGGGGTGAACACTGAAGCTTTCTTT
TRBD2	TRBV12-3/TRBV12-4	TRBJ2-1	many	CASSPQGAGPHNEQFF	TGTGCCAGCAGTCCCCAGGGAGCGGGGCCACACAATGAGCAGTTCTTC
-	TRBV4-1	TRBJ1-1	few	CASSPRDAGWTEAFF	TGCGCCAGCAGCCCCCGGGATGCAGGCTGGACTGAAGCTTTCTTT
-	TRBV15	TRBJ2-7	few	CATSRDSGPVYEQYF	TGTGCCACCAGCAGAGATTCGGGACCCGTCTACGAGCAGTACTTC
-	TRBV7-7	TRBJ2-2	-	CASSLVAWGGELFF	TGTGCCAGCAGTTTAGTGGCCTGGGGCGGGGAGCTGTTTTTT
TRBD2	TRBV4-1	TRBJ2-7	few	CASSRLLAGGYEQYF	TGCGCCAGCAGCCGGCTTTTAGCGGGGGGCTACGAGCAGTACTTC
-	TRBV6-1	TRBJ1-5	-	CASSETRGQPQHF	TGTGCCAGCAGTGAAACGAGGGGTCAGCCCCAGCATTTT
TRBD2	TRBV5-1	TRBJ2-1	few	CASSFGLAGVEQFF	TGCGCCAGCAGCTTCGGACTAGCGGGAGTGGAGCAGTTCTTC
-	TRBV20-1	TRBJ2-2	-	CSAIPRPGELFF	TGCAGTGCCATACCCCGTCCCGGGGAGCTGTTTTTT
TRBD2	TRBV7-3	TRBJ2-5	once	CASSQTSGSLETQYF	TGTGCCAGCAGTCAGACTAGCGGGAGTTTAGAGACCCAGTACTTC
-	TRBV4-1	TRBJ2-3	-	CASSQVTGSTDTQYF	TGCGCCAGCAGCCAAGTTACAGGAAGCACAGATACGCAGTATTTT
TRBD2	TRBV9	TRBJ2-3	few	CASSVATWVEGLFTDTQYF	TGTGCCAGCAGCGTAGCTACGTGGGTGGAGGGACTATTCACAGATACGCAGTATTTT
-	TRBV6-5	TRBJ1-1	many	CASRRGETEAFF	TGTGCCAGCAGGCGGGGCGAGACTGAAGCTTTCTTT
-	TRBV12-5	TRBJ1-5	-	CASGLCKEGDQPQHF	TGTGCTAGTGGTTTGTGCAAGGAGGGTGATCAGCCCCAGCATTTT
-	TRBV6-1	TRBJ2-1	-	CASSETGLGGFF	TGTGCCAGCAGTGAAACTGGACTAGGGGGGTTCTTC
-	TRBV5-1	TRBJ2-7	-	CASSIGGSRDYEQYF	TGCGCCAGCAGCATAGGGGGGTCGCGAGACTACGAGCAGTACTTC